The entry below describes one TCR beta chain. The target antigen is unknown. The germline V gene has CDR1 SGHVS and CDR2 FNYEAQ. The V gene lost 0 bases and the J gene lost 5 bases, with 17 bases spanning the gap. CDR3 length: 16 residues. These data belong to a study of radiotherapy plus CTLA-4 blockade in lung cancer. Study at large: Patients showed objective responses in 18% of cases and disease control in more than 25%.

Study results and limitations: Clones derived from tumor TCRs expanded in blood after radiotherapy plus ipilimumab. With interferon-beta, early dynamics of blood T cell clones were reported to best predict response.

Assay used: immunoSEQ multiplex PCR; TCRdb lists only in-frame clones, some missing. The data contain around 59,000 clones, 72% of them singletons. Patients had chemo-refractory metastatic non-small-cell lung cancer and received focal radiation plus CTLA-4 blockade that used ipilimumab. The chain uses TRBV7-6 and TRBJ2-7; D gene ambiguous. The sequences come from peripheral blood, collected from a patient treated with radiotherapy plus ipilimumab. The TCR comes from a human donor with non-small cell lung cancer whose response to radiotherapy plus ipilimumab could not be evaluated. Written as DNA, the CDR3 is TGTGCCAGCAGCTTAGCCCCCAACCTATCTTTCGACGAGCAGTACTTC. Translation gives CASSLAPNLSFDEQYF. The variable domain in full, with the rest retrieved from reference TRBV7-6 and TRBJ2-7, is GAGVSQSPRYKVTKRGQDVALRCDPISGHVSLYWYRQALGQGPEFLTYFNYEAQQDKSGLPNDRFSAERPEGSISTLTIQRTEQRDSAMYRCASSLAPNLSFDEQYFGPGTRLTVT.